The rows below give T cell receptor beta chains drawn from one sample of a study of CD8 T cells in ankylosing spondylitis. TCRdb analysed the 5' RACE reads with MiXCR anew, one entry per CDR3 protein. The repertoire has around 150,000 distinct CDR3 sequences, about 7.3% of them found once; the top ten carry under 15%. The sample consisted of blood, either unsorted or a sorted T cell fraction (not recorded which). The receptors originated from a female donor with ankylosing spondylitis or in good health (not recorded which). CDR3s include the opening cysteine and the closing phenylalanine or tryptophan. The order of the fields is J gene, V gene, D gene, clone size, CDR3 protein, CDR3 DNA. A D gene is named only where the DNA matches it firmly. Size tells how often a clone was seen (once, few, many) or the class of an expanded clone, and some rows leave it out.

TRBJ2-7 | TRBV7-2 | - | many | CASRPGATYEQYF | TGTGCCAGCAGACCAGGGGCTACCTACGAGCAGTACTTC
TRBJ1-2 | TRBV19 | - | many | CASSTKTGRVYGYTF | TGTGCCAGTAGTACCAAAACGGGACGGGTCTATGGCTACACCTTC
TRBJ2-1 | TRBV4-3 | TRBD1 | many | CASSPSDRAFYNEQFF | TGCGCCAGCAGCCCCTCCGACAGGGCCTTTTACAATGAGCAGTTCTTC
TRBJ2-7 | TRBV4-3 | TRBD1 | many | CASSQGTGRSYEQYF | TGCGCCAGCAGCCAAGGGACAGGGCGCTCCTACGAGCAGTACTTC
TRBJ2-3 | TRBV4-2 | - | many | CASSPGSTDTQYF | TGTGCCAGCAGTCCGGGAAGCACAGATACGCAGTATTTT
TRBJ1-1 | TRBV5-1 | - | many | CASSWAGEGTEAFF | TGCGCCAGCAGCTGGGCGGGAGAAGGCACTGAAGCTTTCTTT
TRBJ1-5 | TRBV3-1 | - | few | CASSQDISAGKSGPQHF | TGTGCCAGCAGCCAAGATATATCGGCTGGGAAAAGTGGGCCCCAGCATTTT
TRBJ1-1 | TRBV5-1 | TRBD1 | many | CASSPRTGGAFVAFF | TGCGCCAGCAGCCCAAGGACAGGGGGCGCATTTGTAGCTTTCTTT
TRBJ2-1 | TRBV24-1 | TRBD2 | few | CATSDHQVAGGLNEQFF | TGTGCCACCAGTGATCACCAGGTGGCGGGGGGATTGAATGAGCAGTTCTTC
TRBJ2-3 | TRBV4-1 | - | many | CASSQNLDRSTDTQYF | TGCGCCAGCAGCCAAAACCTTGACAGGAGCACAGATACGCAGTATTTT
TRBJ2-1 | TRBV7-3 | TRBD2 | - | CASSLTVGGDRNEQFF | TGTGCCAGCAGCTTAACCGTGGGGGGGGATCGCAATGAGCAGTTCTTC
TRBJ2-5 | TRBV9 | TRBD2 | many | CASSVGLAGDRETQYF | TGTGCCAGCAGCGTAGGACTAGCGGGGGACAGGGAGACCCAGTACTTC
TRBJ1-2 | TRBV30 | - | - | CAWERFRGSLDGYTF | TGTGCCTGGGAGCGATTCAGGGGCTCCCTAGATGGCTACACCTTC
TRBJ1-4 | TRBV5-1 | - | many | CASSFGQGYEKLFF | TGCGCCAGCAGCTTCGGCCAGGGATATGAAAAACTGTTTTTT
TRBJ2-5 | TRBV7-6 | - | few | CASSFTGGAVQETQYF | TGTGCCAGCAGCTTTACCGGCGGGGCTGTTCAAGAGACCCAGTACTTC
TRBJ2-5 | TRBV12-3/TRBV12-4 | TRBD2 | many | CASSSRLAGRETQYF | TGTGCCAGCAGTTCCCGACTAGCGGGGAGGGAGACCCAGTACTTC
TRBJ2-3 | TRBV6-5 | TRBD1 | many | CASSYSTGTGSDTQYF | TGTGCCAGCAGTTACTCGACAGGGACAGGGTCGGATACGCAGTATTTT
TRBJ2-1 | TRBV5-1 | TRBD2 | many | CASSRKAGDEQFF | TGCGCCAGCAGCCGTAAAGCGGGGGATGAGCAGTTCTTC
TRBJ1-1 | TRBV12-3/TRBV12-4 | - | many | CASSPGVSEAFF | TGTGCCAGCAGTCCTGGGGTCTCTGAAGCTTTCTTT
TRBJ2-3 | TRBV20-1 | - | many | CSVQDSEGPDTQYF | TGCAGTGTCCAGGACAGCGAAGGGCCAGATACGCAGTATTTT
TRBJ2-2 | TRBV29-1 | - | many | CSVVGRINTGELFF | TGCAGCGTTGTAGGTCGGATTAACACCGGGGAGCTGTTTTTT
TRBJ2-1 | TRBV29-1 | - | many | CSVVGTGTYNEQFF | TGCAGCGTTGTAGGGACTGGGACCTACAATGAGCAGTTCTTC
TRBJ1-1 | TRBV4-2 | - | many | CASSQDAGVITEAFF | TGTGCCAGCAGCCAAGATGCGGGCGTAATCACTGAAGCTTTCTTT
TRBJ2-5 | TRBV5-1 | TRBD2 | many | CASSLAPAGAGETQYF | TGCGCCAGCAGCTTGGCTCCAGCGGGGGCGGGGGAGACCCAGTACTTC
TRBJ1-4 | TRBV20-1 | - | many | CGGGQGNEKLFF | TGCGGAGGAGGGCAGGGGAATGAAAAACTGTTTTTT
TRBJ1-1 | TRBV20-1 | TRBD1 | many | CSARDLDRGDGTEAFF | TGCAGTGCTAGAGATCTGGACAGGGGGGATGGAACTGAAGCTTTCTTT
TRBJ1-5 | TRBV5-1 | - | many | CASSWKGGQPQHF | TGCGCCAGCAGCTGGAAGGGAGGTCAGCCCCAGCATTTT
TRBJ2-1 | TRBV11-1 | TRBD2 | many | CASSDYPGGPDYEQFF | TGTGCCAGCAGTGACTATCCGGGGGGGCCGGACTATGAGCAGTTCTTC
TRBJ1-5 | TRBV10-3 | - | many | CATSRTDFNQPQHF | TGTGCCACGTCACGGACAGACTTTAATCAGCCCCAGCATTTT
TRBJ1-2 | TRBV7-2 | - | many | CASSLELSRTLYGYTF | TGTGCCAGCAGCTTAGAGCTGTCTAGAACGCTCTATGGCTACACCTTC
TRBJ2-7 | TRBV6-6 | - | many | CASSYSSPGEQYF | TGTGCCAGCAGTTACTCGAGTCCGGGAGAGCAGTACTTC
TRBJ2-1 | TRBV7-8 | - | - | CASTPRGALSSYNEQFF | TGTGCCAGCACCCCCAGAGGAGCGCTGAGCTCCTACAATGAGCAGTTCTTC
TRBJ2-2 | TRBV12-3/TRBV12-4 | - | - | CTSSPYRGRSRNTGELFF | TGTACCAGCAGTCCCTATAGGGGACGGTCCCGAAACACCGGGGAGCTGTTTTTT
TRBJ1-6 | TRBV5-1 | - | many | CASSLSSGGHNSPLHF | TGCGCCAGCAGCTTGAGTTCGGGGGGACATAATTCACCCCTCCACTTT
TRBJ2-5 | TRBV18 | - | many | CASSPNAGQETQYF | TGTGCCAGCTCACCCAACGCGGGTCAAGAGACCCAGTACTTC
TRBJ2-1 | TRBV5-1 | TRBD2 | many | CASSLAWGGGYNEQFF | TGCGCCAGCAGCTTGGCCTGGGGCGGGGGTTACAATGAGCAGTTCTTC
TRBJ2-4 | TRBV2 | - | - | CPSKKGLIAKNIQYF | TGTCCCAGCAAAAAGGGCTTGATAGCCAAAAACATTCAGTACTTC
TRBJ1-1 | TRBV3-1 | - | many | CASSPSGTYTVAFF | TGTGCCAGCAGCCCCTCCGGGACCTACACTGTAGCTTTCTTT
TRBJ2-3 | TRBV24-1 | - | many | CATSDGRGGTDTQYF | TGTGCCACCAGTGATGGCAGGGGGGGCACAGATACGCAGTATTTT
TRBJ2-3 | TRBV7-9 | - | many | CASSSWEQVHADTQYF | TGTGCCAGCAGCTCTTGGGAACAGGTCCATGCAGATACGCAGTATTTT